This T cell receptor (beta chain) was recorded in a study of T cell repertoires in cytomegalovirus infection. Background on the study: Public TCR beta signatures provided an indication of both CMV infection and a matching HLA type.

The CDR3 covers 14 residues. Germline loops: CDR1 MNHEY, CDR2 SMNVEV (reference sequence). Trimming stripped 6 bases from V and 4 bases from J, with 15 bases between. Regarding this clonotype: What it binds is not known.

TCRdb fed the reads into MiXCR, producing one record per CDR3 protein. This table holds about 130,000 distinct CDR3 sequences, roughly 32% found once. The chain links TRBV27 to TRBJ1-2, with D perhaps TRBD1 (5 bases). This receptor was identified in a human donor in good health (CMV status not recorded). Some clones in this sample may be carry-over from other donors' samples. This sample comprised CD8+ T cells from cultured PBMCs, obtained from culture after CMV antigen stimulation. In DNA form, the CDR3 reads TGTGCCAGCAGCCGGGCAGGGAGTCTCTATGGCTACACCTTC. Encoded protein: CASSRAGSLYGYTF.